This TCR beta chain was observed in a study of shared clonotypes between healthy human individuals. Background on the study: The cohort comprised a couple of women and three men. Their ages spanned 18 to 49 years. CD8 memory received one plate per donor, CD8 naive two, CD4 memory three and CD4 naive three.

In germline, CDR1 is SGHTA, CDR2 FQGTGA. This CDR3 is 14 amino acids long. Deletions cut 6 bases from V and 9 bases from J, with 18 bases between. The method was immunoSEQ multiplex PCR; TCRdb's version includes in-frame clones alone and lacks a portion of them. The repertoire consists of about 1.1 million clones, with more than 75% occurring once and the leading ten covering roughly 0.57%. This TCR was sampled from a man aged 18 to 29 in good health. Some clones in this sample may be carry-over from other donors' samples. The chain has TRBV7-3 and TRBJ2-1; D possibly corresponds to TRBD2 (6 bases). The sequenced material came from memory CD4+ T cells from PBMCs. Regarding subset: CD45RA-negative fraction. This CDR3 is CASRDRGMVGEQFF. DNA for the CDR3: TGTGCCAGCAGGGACCGGGGGATGGTCGGTGAGCAGTTCTTC.